Below, 20 T cell receptor beta chains from the same sample are listed, as sequenced in a study of blood T cell repertoires in COVID-19. TCRdb keeps only in-frame clones here, not all; method: immunoSEQ multiplex PCR. The repertoire holds fewer than 120,000 clones, with 70% to 90% as singletons. Sequenced input: peripheral blood. These receptors were obtained from a human donor in a cohort sampled during active COVID-19.

J is TRBJ2-1 and V is TRBV25-1; D possibly corresponds to TRBD1 (5 bases). V was trimmed by 2 bases and J by 8 bases, leaving 19 bases between them. CDR3 size: 16 residues. The germline gives CDR1 MGHDK, CDR2 SYGVNS. The CDR3 protein is CASSEKVQGNIHEQFF. The CDR3 coding sequence is TGTGCCAGCAGTGAAAAAGTCCAGGGAAATATTCATGAGCAGTTCTTC.

The gene calls are TRBV5-4 and TRBJ2-3; TRBD2 matches at 12 bases. Germline CDR1 is SGHNT and CDR2 is YYREEE (reference sequence). The CDR3 has 15 residues. The J segment lost 4 bases and the V segment lost 4 bases, leaving 4 bases of the junction unmatched. The chain's CDR3 is CASSPRLAGADTQYF. In DNA, the CDR3 is TGTGCCAGCAGCCCCCGACTAGCGGGAGCAGATACGCAGTATTTT. The full variable domain, with the rest looked up from reference TRBV5-4 and TRBJ2-3, is ETGVTQSPTHLIKTRGQQVTLRCSSQSGHNTVSWYQQALGQGPQFIFQYYREEENGRGNFPPRFSGLQFPNYSSELNVNALELDDSALYLCASSPRLAGADTQYFGPGTRLTVL.

V gene TRBV6-1 combines with J gene TRBJ1-4, with D possibly being TRBD1 (6 bases). V shed 7 bases and J shed 7 bases, with 13 bases lying between them. The V gene's germline CDR1 is MNHNS and CDR2 SASEGT. This CDR3 has 13 residues. The CDR3 DNA reads as TGTGCCAGCACGGGCAGGGACACTGAAAAACTGTTTTTT. It specifies CASTGRDTEKLFF.

The chain uses TRBV28 and TRBJ2-1; 8 nucleotides line up with TRBD2. V was pared by 5 bases and J by 3 bases, with 6 bases of the junction left unmatched. Germline-derived CDR1 and CDR2 are MDHEN and SYDVKM. This CDR3 comprises 15 residues. Here the CDR3 DNA reads TGTGCCAGCAGTCAGGCGGGACTAGACTACAATGAGCAGTTCTTC. Residues: CASSQAGLDYNEQFF.

The rearrangement uses TRBV7-9 and TRBJ2-7, with no clear D. The CDR3 loop spans 13 amino acids. CDR1 SEHNR and CDR2 FQNEAQ come from the germline V gene (reference sequence). Trimming shortened V by 5 bases and J by 3 bases, and 11 bases separated the two germline ends. CDR3 nucleotide sequence: TGTGCCAGCAGCAAAGACTCCGGCTACGAGCAGTACTTC. It encodes CASSKDSGYEQYF.

The V call is TRBV7-9, the J call TRBJ1-4; 10 bases are a match to TRBD1. CDR3 length: 14 residues. Germline V gene data show CDR1 as SEHNR and CDR2 as FQNEAQ (reference sequence). With 5 bases clipped from V and 7 bases from J, the junction kept 4 bases outside the gene matches. CDR3 bases: TGTGCCAGCAGCGGACGGACAGGGGGTGAAAAACTGTTTTTT. Encoded protein: CASSGRTGGEKLFF.

The gene calls are TRBV29-1 and TRBJ1-1; D is uncertain. The CDR3 covers 13 residues. Germline V gene lookup returns CDR1 SQVTM and CDR2 ANQGSEA. Trimming left V 7 bases short and J 0 bases short, with 12 bases between. The CDR3 DNA sequence: TGCAGCGGTCGACGGGATTTGAACACTGAAGCTTTCTTT. Protein product: CSGRRDLNTEAFF.

V and J are TRBV10-3 and TRBJ2-5, with 9 bases matching TRBD2. Germline V gene lookup returns CDR1 ENHRY and CDR2 SYGVKD. V shed 8 bases and J 5 bases; nucleotides not matched to a gene: 9. The CDR3 covers 14 residues. CDR3 amino acids: CAIRRASGDETQYF. The CDR3 bases are TGTGCCATCCGTCGGGCTAGCGGGGATGAGACCCAGTACTTC.

J is TRBJ2-6 and V is TRBV2; TRBD2 aligns across 9 bases. CDR3 length equals 16 residues. The germline gives CDR1 SNHLY, CDR2 FYNNEI. J lost 0 bases, V lost 7 bases, and 4 bases had no gene match. In nucleotides, the CDR3 is TGTGCCAGCACGAAGCGGGAGGTCTCTGGGGCCAACGTCCTGACTTTC. This translates into CASTKREVSGANVLTF.

This clone was detected a few times. The chain carries TRBV6-2 or TRBV6-3 and TRBJ1-6; tentative D call: TRBD1 (6 bases). Germline loops: CDR1 MNHEY, CDR2 SVGEGT. This CDR3 has 19 amino acids. Deletions cut 2 bases from V and 8 bases from J, with 25 bases between. The DNA of the CDR3 is TGTGCCAGCAGTTACCAGGGGCCTGTCAGCCGACCAAATGATTCACCCCTCCACTTT. Translation gives CASSYQGPVSRPNDSPLHF.

With regard to this clone: This CDR3 is also generated by other DNA sequences in the sample. This chain connects TRBV6-5 to TRBJ1-1, with 7 bases that match TRBD1. The CDR3 is 14 residues long. V lost 6 bases to trimming and J lost 1 base; unmatched junction nucleotides: 5. CDR1 and CDR2 from the germline V gene are MNHEY and SVGAGI. CDR3 sequence reads: CASSSGQANTEAFF. CDR3 bases: TGTGCCAGCAGCTCCGGACAGGCGAACACTGAAGCTTTCTTT.

J is TRBJ2-3 and V is TRBV6-1; 7 nucleotides match TRBD1. The CDR3 has 17 residues. Germline V gives CDR1 MNHNS, CDR2 SASEGT. V lost 0 bases to trimming and J lost 2 bases; unmatched junction nucleotides: 8. CDR3: CASSEALTGLNTDTQYF. In DNA form, the CDR3 reads TGTGCCAGCAGTGAAGCGCTGACAGGGTTGAACACAGATACGCAGTATTTT.

V gene TRBV3-1 (or the pseudogene TRBV3-2) combines with J gene TRBJ1-1; tentative D call: TRBD1 (6 bases). This CDR3 is built from 15 residues. The V gene lost 5 bases and the J gene lost 1 base, with 14 bases spanning the gap. Per germline, CDR1 LGHDT and CDR2 YNNKEL (reference sequence). In nucleotides, the CDR3 is TGTGCCAGCAGCTCAACGGACAGAGAGAACACTGAAGCTTTCTTT. Its translation is CASSSTDRENTEAFF.

CDR3 in amino acids: CASSEVGVAMGKLFF. The CDR3, as DNA: TGTGCCAGCAGTGAGGTTGGAGTAGCCATGGGAAAACTGTTTTTT. The gene calls are TRBV6-1 and TRBJ1-4; D not resolved. Germline loops: CDR1 MNHNS, CDR2 SASEGT. V shed 3 bases and J shed 10 bases, with 18 bases lying between them. This CDR3 comprises 15 residues.

The chain joins TRBV6-5 to TRBJ1-5, with 10 nucleotides matching TRBD1. The V and J ends lost 7 bases and 5 bases, in that order; junction bases with no gene match: 5. The CDR3 is 14 residues long. Germline-derived CDR1 and CDR2 are MNHEY and SVGAGI. CDR3 sequence reads: CASNDGQGDQPQHF. CDR3 bases: TGTGCCAGCAACGATGGACAGGGGGATCAGCCCCAGCATTTT.

The chain joins TRBV27 to TRBJ2-1; TRBD2 aligns across 9 bases. Germline CDR1 MNHEY, CDR2 SMNVEV (reference sequence). Unmatched junction bases numbered 7, after V lost 3 bases and J lost 7 bases. The CDR3 is made up of 15 amino acids. CDR3 in amino acids: CASSFGLAGNNEQFF. CDR3 sequence (DNA): TGTGCCAGCAGTTTTGGTCTAGCGGGGAATAATGAGCAGTTCTTC.

This clone was observed a single time. The chain employs TRBV6-6 and TRBJ1-4, with TRBD1 matching 7 bases. With V trimmed by 4 bases and J by 4 bases, 6 bases remained unmatched. The CDR3 extends over 15 amino acids. Germline loops: CDR1 MNHNY, CDR2 SVGAGI (reference sequence). This CDR3 reads CASSSGTADNEKLFF. The CDR3, as DNA: TGTGCCAGCAGTTCCGGGACAGCCGATAATGAAAAACTGTTTTTT.

This clone was seen a single time. The chain has TRBV19 and TRBJ1-6; 8 nucleotides align to TRBD1. V shed 3 bases and J 10 bases; nucleotides not matched to a gene: 5. CDR3 size: 14 residues. The V gene's germline CDR1 is LNHDA and CDR2 SQIVND (reference sequence). CDR3 sequence (DNA): TGTGCCAGTAGTATGCAGGGGGCACGGTCACCCCTCCACTTT. It translates to CASSMQGARSPLHF. The full variable domain, completed using reference TRBV19 and TRBJ1-6, is DGGITQSPKYLFRKEGQNVTLSCEQNLNHDAMYWYRQDPGQGLRLIYYSQIVNDFQKGDIAEGYSVSREKKESFPLTVTSAQKNPTAFYLCASSMQGARSPLHFGNGTRLTVT.

This chain connects TRBV5-6 to TRBJ2-7, with 8 bases matching TRBD1. This CDR3 has 16 residues. Looked up from germline, CDR1 is SGHDT and CDR2 is YYEEEE. The V gene end was trimmed by 2 bases and the J gene end by 2 bases; junction bases not matched to a gene: 9. The CDR3 DNA sequence: TGTGCCAGCAGCTTTCGGACAGGGCGCTATACCTACGAGCAGTACTTC. Its translation: CASSFRTGRYTYEQYF.

To note about this clone: In the same sample, other DNA sequences code for this CDR3. The chain is built from TRBV27 and TRBJ2-3; D ambiguous. Germline V CDR1 and CDR2: MNHEY, SMNVEV (reference sequence). The CDR3 sequence is 13 residues long. V shed 4 bases and J shed 2 bases, with 7 bases lying between them. The CDR3 region is CASSSSLTDTQYF. CDR3 DNA sequence: TGTGCCAGCAGTTCCTCCCTCACAGATACGCAGTATTTT.